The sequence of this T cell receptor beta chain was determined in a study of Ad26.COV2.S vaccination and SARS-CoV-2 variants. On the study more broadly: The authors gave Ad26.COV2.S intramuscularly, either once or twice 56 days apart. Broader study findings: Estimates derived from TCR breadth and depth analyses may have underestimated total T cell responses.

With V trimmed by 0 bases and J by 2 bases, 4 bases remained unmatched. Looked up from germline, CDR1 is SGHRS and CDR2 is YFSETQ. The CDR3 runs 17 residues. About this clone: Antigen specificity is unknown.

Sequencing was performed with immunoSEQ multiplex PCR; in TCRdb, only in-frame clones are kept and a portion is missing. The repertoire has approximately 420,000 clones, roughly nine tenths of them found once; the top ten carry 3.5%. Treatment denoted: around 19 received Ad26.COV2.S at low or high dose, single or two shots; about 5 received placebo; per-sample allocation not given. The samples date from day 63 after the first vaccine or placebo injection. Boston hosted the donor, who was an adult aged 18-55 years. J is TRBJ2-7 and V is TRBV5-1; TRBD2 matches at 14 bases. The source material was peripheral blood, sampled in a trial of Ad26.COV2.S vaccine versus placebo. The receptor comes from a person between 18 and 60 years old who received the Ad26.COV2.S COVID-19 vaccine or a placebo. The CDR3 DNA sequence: TGCGCCAGCAGCTTGGGGACTAGCGGGGGGACGGCCTACGAGCAGTACTTC. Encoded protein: CASSLGTSGGTAYEQYF.